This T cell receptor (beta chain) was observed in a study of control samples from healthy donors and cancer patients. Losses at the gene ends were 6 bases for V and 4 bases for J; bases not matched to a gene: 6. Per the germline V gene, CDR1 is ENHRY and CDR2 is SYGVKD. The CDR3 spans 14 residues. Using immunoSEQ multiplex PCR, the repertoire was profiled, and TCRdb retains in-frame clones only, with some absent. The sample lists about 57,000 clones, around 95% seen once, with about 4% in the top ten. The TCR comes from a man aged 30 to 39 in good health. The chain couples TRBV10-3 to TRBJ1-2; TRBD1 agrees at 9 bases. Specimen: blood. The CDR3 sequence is CAIRADRGIYGYTF. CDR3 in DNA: TGTGCCATCAGGGCCGACAGGGGGATCTATGGCTACACCTTC.